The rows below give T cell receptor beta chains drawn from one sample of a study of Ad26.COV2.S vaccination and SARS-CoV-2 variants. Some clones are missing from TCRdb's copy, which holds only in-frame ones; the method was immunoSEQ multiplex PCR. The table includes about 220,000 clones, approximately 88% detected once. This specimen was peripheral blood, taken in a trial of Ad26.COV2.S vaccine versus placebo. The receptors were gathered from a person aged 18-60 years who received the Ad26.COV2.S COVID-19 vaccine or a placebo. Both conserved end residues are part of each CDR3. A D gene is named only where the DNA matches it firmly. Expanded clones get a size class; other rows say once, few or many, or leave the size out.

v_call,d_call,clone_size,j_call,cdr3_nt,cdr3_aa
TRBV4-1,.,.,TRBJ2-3,TGCGCCAGCAGCCAAGACGTCCCCGGGACCCCATCGGCAGATACGCAGTATTTT,CASSQDVPGTPSADTQYF
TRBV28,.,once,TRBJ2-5,TGTGCCAGCCCTACAGGGTCCAAGAGGGGCTTCCAAGAGACCCAGTACTTC,CASPTGSKRGFQETQYF
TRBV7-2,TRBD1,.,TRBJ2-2,TGTGCCAGCAGCTTAGTAAGACAGGGCGCGTCCGGGGAGCTGTTTTTT,CASSLVRQGASGELFF
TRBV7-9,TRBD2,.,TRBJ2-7,TGTGCCAGCAGCGCCTATAATAGCGGGGGAGAACCCTACGAGCAGTACTTC,CASSAYNSGGEPYEQYF
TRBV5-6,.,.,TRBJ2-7,TGTGCCAGCAGCCCTGTGTTGGGGGCCCCTTCCTACGAGCAGTACTTC,CASSPVLGAPSYEQYF
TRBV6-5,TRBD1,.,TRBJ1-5,TGTGCCAGCGCTGGACAGGGCAGTCGGCCCCAGCATTTT,CASAGQGSRPQHF
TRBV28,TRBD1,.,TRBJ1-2,TGTGCCAGCAGTTTATCCGGGACAGGGACCTATGGCTACACCTTC,CASSLSGTGTYGYTF
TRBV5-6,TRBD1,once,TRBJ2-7,TGTGCCAGCAGCTTGGGCTCAGGGGGCTTCTACGAGCAGTACTTC,CASSLGSGGFYEQYF
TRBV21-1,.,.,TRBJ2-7,TGTGCCAGCAGCAGAGACGGACAGGGAAGCCTCTTC,CASSRDGQGSLF
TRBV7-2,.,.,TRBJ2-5,TGTGCCAGCAGCTTAGTCGGGGACCCGACGGAGACCCAGTACTTC,CASSLVGDPTETQYF
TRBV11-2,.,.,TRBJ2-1,TGTGCCAGCAGCCCCAGGTCCTACAATGAGCAGTTCTTC,CASSPRSYNEQFF
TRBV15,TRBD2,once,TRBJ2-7,TGTGCCACCAGCAGACTAGCGGCACTCGGAGAGCAGTACTTC,CATSRLAALGEQYF
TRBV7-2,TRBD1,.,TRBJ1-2,TGTGCCAGCAGCTTTCGACAGGGGGCTTCCGGCTACACCTTC,CASSFRQGASGYTF
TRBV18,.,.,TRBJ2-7,TGTGCCAGCTCGCCGCCCGACAGATCCTACGAGCAGTACTTC,CASSPPDRSYEQYF
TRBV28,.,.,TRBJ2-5,TGTGCCAGCAGTTTATTGGGGGCCCAAGAGACCCAGTACTTC,CASSLLGAQETQYF
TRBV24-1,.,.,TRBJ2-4,TGTGCCACCAGTGCTACACAGCAAAAAAACATTCAGTACTTC,CATSATQQKNIQYF
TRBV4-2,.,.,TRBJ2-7,TGTGCCAGCAGCCTTACCGGGACACTTTCCGAGCAGTACTTC,CASSLTGTLSEQYF
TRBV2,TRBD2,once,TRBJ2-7,TGTGCCAGCAGTGATCTAGCGGGAGAACGGGAGCAGTACTTC,CASSDLAGEREQYF
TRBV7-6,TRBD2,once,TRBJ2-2,TGTGCCAGCAGCTTAGCAACTAGCGGGAGGAGTGACACCGGGGAGCTGTTTTTT,CASSLATSGRSDTGELFF
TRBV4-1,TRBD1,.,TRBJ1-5,TGCGCCAGCAGCCAAGATTCGACAGGGAGTCAGCCCCAGCATTTT,CASSQDSTGSQPQHF
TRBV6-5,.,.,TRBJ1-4,TGTGCCAGCAGTTCCAAAATATCCAAACTGTCGGAAAAACTGTTTTTT,CASSSKISKLSEKLFF
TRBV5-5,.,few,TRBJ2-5,TGTGCCGGGCAGACAGGCCCGCAAGAGACCCAGTACTTC,CAGQTGPQETQYF
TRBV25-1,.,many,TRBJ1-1,TGTGCCAGCTCCGAATGGGAGACCTCCGAAGCTTTCTTT,CASSEWETSEAFF
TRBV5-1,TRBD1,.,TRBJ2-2,TGCGCCAGCAGCCCGGGACAGGGCAACACCGGGGAGCTGTTTTTT,CASSPGQGNTGELFF
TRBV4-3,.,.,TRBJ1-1,TGCGCCAGCAGCCAAGATAGGACGGTGAACACTGAAGCTTTCTTT,CASSQDRTVNTEAFF
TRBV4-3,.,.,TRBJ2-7,TGCGCCAGCAGCCAAGAGGCGTTACTAGGAAACGAGCAGTACTTC,CASSQEALLGNEQYF
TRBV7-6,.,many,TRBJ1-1,TGTGCCAGCAGCTTAGTCACGGGGAGCACTGAAGCTTTCTTT,CASSLVTGSTEAFF
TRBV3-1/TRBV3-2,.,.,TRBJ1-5,TGTGCCAGCAGCCAAGGTGCAGCGAAATACAATCAGCCCCAGCATTTT,CASSQGAAKYNQPQHF
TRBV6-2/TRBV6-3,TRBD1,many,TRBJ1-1,TGTGCCAGCAGTTATACGGACAGGGTGGTGAACACTGAAGCTTTCTTT,CASSYTDRVVNTEAFF
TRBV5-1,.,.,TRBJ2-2,TGCGCCAGCAGCTTGGGGTCCACCGGGGAGCTGTTTTTT,CASSLGSTGELFF
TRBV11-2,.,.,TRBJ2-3,TGTGCCAGCAGCTTGAGGGGTTGGGGGACCACAGATACGCAGTATTTT,CASSLRGWGTTDTQYF
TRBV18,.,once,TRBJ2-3,TGTGCCAGCTCACCTTTGCCAGATACGCAGTATTTT,CASSPLPDTQYF